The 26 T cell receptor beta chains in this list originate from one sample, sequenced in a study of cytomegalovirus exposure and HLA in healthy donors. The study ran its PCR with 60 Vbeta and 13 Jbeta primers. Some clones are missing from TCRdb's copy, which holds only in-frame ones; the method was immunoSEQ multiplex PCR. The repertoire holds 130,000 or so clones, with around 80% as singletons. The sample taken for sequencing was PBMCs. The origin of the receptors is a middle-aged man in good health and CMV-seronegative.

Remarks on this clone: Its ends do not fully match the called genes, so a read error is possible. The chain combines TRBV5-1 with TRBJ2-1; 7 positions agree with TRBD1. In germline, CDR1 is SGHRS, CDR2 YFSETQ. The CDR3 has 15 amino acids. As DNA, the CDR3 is TGCGCCAGCAAGCCCCTGACAGGGTCCTACAATGAGCGGTTCTTC. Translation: CASKPLTGSYNERFF.

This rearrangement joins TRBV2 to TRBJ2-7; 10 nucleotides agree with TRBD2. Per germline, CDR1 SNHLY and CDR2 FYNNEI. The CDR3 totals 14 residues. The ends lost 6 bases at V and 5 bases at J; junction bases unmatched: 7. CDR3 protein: CASRNLAGVHEQYF. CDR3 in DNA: TGTGCCAGCAGGAATCTAGCGGGGGTCCACGAGCAGTACTTC.

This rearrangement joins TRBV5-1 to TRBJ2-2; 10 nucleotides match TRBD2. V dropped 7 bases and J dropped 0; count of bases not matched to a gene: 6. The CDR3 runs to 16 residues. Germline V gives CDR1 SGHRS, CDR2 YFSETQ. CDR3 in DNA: TGCGCCAGCCGCGGGAGCGGGGGGGCGAACACCGGGGAGCTGTTTTTT. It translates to CASRGSGGANTGELFF.

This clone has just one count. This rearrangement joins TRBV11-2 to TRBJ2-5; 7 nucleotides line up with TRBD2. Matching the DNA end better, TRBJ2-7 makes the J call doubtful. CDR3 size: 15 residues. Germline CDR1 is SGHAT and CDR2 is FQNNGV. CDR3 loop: CASSLGRAGSYEQYF. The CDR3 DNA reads TGTGCCAGCAGCTTAGGGCGAGCGGGGTCCTACGAGCAGTACTTC.

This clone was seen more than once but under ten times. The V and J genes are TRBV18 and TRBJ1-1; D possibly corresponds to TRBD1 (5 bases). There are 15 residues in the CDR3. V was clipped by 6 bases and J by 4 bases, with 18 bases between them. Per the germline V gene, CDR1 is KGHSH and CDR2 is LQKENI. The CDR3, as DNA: TGTGCCAGCTCGACGGGGAGGGGCGCGGCCACTGAAGCTTTCTTT. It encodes CASSTGRGAATEAFF.

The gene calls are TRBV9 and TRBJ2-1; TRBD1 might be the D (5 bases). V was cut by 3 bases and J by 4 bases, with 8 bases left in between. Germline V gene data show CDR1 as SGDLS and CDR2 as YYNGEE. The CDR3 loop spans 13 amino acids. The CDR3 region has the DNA TGTGCCAGCAGCGGAACAGGTTACAATGAGCAGTTCTTC. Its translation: CASSGTGYNEQFF.

The CDR3 nucleotides are TGTGCCAGCAGTGAGTGGGGGCCCCCAGATACGCAGTATTTT. This translates into CASSEWGPPDTQYF. This chain connects TRBV2 to TRBJ2-3, with a tentative D call TRBD1 (6 bases). Germline CDR1 SNHLY, CDR2 FYNNEI. The ends were cut back, 3 bases at V and 4 bases at J, with 11 bases in the middle. CDR3 size: 14 residues.

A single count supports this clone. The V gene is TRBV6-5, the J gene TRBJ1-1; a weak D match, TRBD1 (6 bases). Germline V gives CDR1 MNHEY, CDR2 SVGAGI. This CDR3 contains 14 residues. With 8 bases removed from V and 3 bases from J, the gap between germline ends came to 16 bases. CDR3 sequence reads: CASGQTGFDTEAFF. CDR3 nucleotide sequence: TGTGCCAGCGGTCAAACAGGGTTTGACACTGAAGCTTTCTTT.

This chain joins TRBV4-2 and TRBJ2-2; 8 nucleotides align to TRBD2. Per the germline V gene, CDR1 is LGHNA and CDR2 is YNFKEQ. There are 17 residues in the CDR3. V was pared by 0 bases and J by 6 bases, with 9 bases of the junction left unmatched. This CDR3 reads CASSQDWSGGGAGELFF. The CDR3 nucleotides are TGTGCCAGCAGCCAAGATTGGAGCGGGGGAGGCGCCGGGGAGCTGTTTTTT.

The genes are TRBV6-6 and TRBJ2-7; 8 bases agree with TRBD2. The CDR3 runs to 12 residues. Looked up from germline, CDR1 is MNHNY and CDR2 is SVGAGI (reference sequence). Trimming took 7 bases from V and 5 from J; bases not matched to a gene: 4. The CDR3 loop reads CASTDGGDEQYF. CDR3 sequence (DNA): TGTGCCAGCACCGACGGGGGGGACGAGCAGTACTTC.

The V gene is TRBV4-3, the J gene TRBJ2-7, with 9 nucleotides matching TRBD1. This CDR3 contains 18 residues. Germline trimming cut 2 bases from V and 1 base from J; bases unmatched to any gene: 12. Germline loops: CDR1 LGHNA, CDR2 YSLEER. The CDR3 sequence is CASSQNRGLSPQSYEQYF. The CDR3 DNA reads TGCGCCAGCAGCCAAAACAGGGGGCTTAGCCCACAGTCCTACGAGCAGTACTTC.

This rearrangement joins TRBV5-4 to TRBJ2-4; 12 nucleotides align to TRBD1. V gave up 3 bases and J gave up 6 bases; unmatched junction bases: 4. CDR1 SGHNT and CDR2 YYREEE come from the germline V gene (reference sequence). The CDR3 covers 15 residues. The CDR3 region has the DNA TGTGCCAGCAGCTCGGGACAGGGGGCCGGAAACATTCAGTACTTC. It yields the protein CASSSGQGAGNIQYF. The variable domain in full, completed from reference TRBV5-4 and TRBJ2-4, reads ETGVTQSPTHLIKTRGQQVTLRCSSQSGHNTVSWYQQALGQGPQFIFQYYREEENGRGNFPPRFSGLQFPNYSSELNVNALELDDSALYLCASSSGQGAGNIQYFGAGTRLSVL.

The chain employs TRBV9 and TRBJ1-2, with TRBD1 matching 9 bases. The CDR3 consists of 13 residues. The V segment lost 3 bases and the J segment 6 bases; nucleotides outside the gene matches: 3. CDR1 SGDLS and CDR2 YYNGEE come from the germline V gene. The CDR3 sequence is CASSEGQGDGYTF. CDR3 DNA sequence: TGTGCCAGCAGCGAGGGACAGGGAGATGGCTACACCTTC. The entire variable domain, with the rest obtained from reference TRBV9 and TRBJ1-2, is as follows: DSGVTQTPKHLITATGQRVTLRCSPRSGDLSVYWYQQSLDQGLQFLIQYYNGEERAKGNILERFSAQQFPDLHSELNLSSLELGDSALYFCASSEGQGDGYTFGSGTRLTVV.

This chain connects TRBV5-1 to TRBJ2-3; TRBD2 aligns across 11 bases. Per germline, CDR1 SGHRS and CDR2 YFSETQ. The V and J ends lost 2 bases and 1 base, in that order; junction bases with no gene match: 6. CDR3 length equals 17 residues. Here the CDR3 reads CASSFTSGGRGTDTQYF. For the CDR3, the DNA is TGCGCCAGCAGCTTCACTAGCGGGGGTCGTGGCACAGATACGCAGTATTTT.

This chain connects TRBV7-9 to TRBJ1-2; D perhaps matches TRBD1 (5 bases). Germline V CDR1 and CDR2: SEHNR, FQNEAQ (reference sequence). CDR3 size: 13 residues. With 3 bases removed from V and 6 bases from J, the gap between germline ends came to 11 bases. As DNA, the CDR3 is TGTGCCAGCAGCTTGCAGGGTATCGATGGCTACACCTTC. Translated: CASSLQGIDGYTF.

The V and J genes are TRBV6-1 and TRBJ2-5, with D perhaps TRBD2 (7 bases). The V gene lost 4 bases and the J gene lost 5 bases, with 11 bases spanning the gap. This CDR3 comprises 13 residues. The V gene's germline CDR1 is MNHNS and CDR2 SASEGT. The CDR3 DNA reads TGTGCCAGCAGTGCGGGGGGCTATGAGACCCAGTACTTC. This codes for CASSAGGYETQYF.

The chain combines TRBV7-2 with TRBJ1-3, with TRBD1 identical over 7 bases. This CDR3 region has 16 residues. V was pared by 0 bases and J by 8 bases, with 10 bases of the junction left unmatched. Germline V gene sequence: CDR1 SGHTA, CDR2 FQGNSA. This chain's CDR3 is CASSLAPHRGGDTIYF. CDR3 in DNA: TGTGCCAGCAGCTTAGCGCCCCACAGGGGTGGGGACACCATATATTTT.

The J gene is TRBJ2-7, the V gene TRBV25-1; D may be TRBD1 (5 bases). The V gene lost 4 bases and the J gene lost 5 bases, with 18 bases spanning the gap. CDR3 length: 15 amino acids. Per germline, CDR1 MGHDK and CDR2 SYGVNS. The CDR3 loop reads CASSAVGRVPDEQYF. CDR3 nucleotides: TGTGCCAGCAGTGCGGTAGGCAGGGTCCCGGACGAGCAGTACTTC.

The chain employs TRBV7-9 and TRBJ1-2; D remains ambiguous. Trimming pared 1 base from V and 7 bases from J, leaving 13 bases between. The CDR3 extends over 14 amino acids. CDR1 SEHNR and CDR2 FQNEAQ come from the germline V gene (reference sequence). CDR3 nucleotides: TGTGCCAGCAGCTTAGTGAGCGTAATCTCTGGCTACACCTTC. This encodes CASSLVSVISGYTF.

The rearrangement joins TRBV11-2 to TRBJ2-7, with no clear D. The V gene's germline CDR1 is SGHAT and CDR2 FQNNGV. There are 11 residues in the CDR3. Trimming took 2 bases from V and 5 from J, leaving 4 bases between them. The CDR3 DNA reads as TGTGCCAGCAGCTTATATAACGAGCAGTACTTC. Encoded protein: CASSLYNEQYF.

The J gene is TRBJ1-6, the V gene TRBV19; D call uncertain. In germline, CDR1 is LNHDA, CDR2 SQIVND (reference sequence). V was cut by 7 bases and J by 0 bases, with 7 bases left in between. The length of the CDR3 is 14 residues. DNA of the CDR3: TGTGCCAGTATGTCTTTCTCCTATAATTCACCCCTCCACTTT. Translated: CASMSFSYNSPLHF.

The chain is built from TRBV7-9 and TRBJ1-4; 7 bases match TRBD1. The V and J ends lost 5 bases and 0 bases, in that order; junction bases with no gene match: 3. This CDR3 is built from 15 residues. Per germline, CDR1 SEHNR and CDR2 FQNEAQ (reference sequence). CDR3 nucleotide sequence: TGTGCCAGCAGCGTCAGGGGGGCAACTAATGAAAAACTGTTTTTT. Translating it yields CASSVRGATNEKLFF. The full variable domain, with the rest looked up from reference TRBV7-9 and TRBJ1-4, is DTGVSQNPRHKITKRGQNVTFRCDPISEHNRLYWYRQTLGQGPEFLTYFQNEAQLEKSRLLSDRFSAERPKGSFSTLEIQRTEQGDSAMYLCASSVRGATNEKLFFGSGTQLSVL.

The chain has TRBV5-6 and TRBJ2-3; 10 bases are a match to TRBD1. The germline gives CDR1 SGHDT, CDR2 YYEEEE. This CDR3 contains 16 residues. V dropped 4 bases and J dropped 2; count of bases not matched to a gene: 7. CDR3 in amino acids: CASSGPGQGITDTQYF. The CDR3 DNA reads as TGTGCCAGCAGCGGACCGGGACAGGGGATCACAGATACGCAGTATTTT. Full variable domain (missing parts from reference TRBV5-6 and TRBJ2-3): DAGVTQSPTHLIKTRGQQVTLRCSPKSGHDTVSWYQQALGQGPQFIFQYYEEEERQRGNFPDRFSGHQFPNYSSELNVNALLLGDSALYLCASSGPGQGITDTQYFGPGTRLTVL.

The CDR3 DNA reads TGTGCCAGTAGTATAAGAGCGGCTATCTCTGGAAACACCATATATTTT. Residues: CASSIRAAISGNTIYF. The V and J genes are TRBV19 and TRBJ1-3, with D hard to call. Trimming took off 2 bases at V and 0 bases at J, with 11 bases between the two ends. The CDR3 consists of 16 residues. Germline V lookup: CDR1 LNHDA, CDR2 SQIVND (reference sequence).

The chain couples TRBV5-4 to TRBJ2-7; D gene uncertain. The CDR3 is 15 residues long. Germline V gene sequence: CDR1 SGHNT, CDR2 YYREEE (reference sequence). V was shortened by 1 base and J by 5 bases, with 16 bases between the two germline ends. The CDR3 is CASSLFYGLGHEQYF. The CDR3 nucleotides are TGTGCCAGCAGCTTGTTTTACGGATTGGGCCACGAGCAGTACTTC.

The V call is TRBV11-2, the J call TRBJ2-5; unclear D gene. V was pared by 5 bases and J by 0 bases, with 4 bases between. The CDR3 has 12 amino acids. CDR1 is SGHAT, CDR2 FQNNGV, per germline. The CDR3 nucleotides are TGTGCCAGCAGCCTGTACCAAGAGACCCAGTACTTC. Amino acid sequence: CASSLYQETQYF.